These 27 T cell receptor beta chains originate from one sample sequenced in a study of Graves' ophthalmopathy and Graves' hyperthyroidism. The TCR beta CDR3 regions underwent amplification from RNA transcripts. Following a first-round RT-PCR that used HTBI primers, a second-round multiplex PCR was carried out. TCRdb reprocessed the multiplex PCR reads with MiXCR, giving one entry per CDR3 protein. The sample has a few hundred thousand distinct CDR3 sequences, less than 45% seen once. The sample was peripheral blood or thyroid tissue (not recorded which). Receptor source: an adult man with Graves' hyperthyroidism.

The chain links TRBV7-9 to TRBJ2-5, with D maybe TRBD1 (6 bases). The CDR3 totals 14 residues. Per germline, CDR1 SEHNR and CDR2 FQNEAQ (reference sequence). Trimming left V 5 bases short and J 9 bases short, with 19 bases between. The CDR3 is CASSRGGRNQPQYF. CDR3 bases: TGTGCCAGCAGCCGAGGGGGACGGAATCAGCCCCAGTACTTC.

This clonotype was seen a handful of times. This rearrangement joins TRBV6-1 to TRBJ1-4, with D uncertain. The length of the CDR3 is 15 residues. Per the germline V gene, CDR1 is MNHNS and CDR2 is SASEGT. V was shortened by 0 bases and J by 4 bases, with 9 bases between the two germline ends. The CDR3 nucleotides are TGTGCCAGCAGTGAAGCAGGAGGCCTTAATGAAAAACTGTTTTTT. The encoded protein is CASSEAGGLNEKLFF.

On this clonotype itself: A read error is possible here, since a much larger clone lies one base away. The chain is built from TRBV6-1 and TRBJ1-5; D is perhaps TRBD1 (5 bases). The CDR3 is 14 amino acids. CDR1 and CDR2 (germline): MNHNS, SASEGT. Deletions cut 8 bases from V and 3 bases from J, with 14 bases between. Here the CDR3 DNA reads TGTGCCAGCGCAATAGGGGAGAACAATCAGCCCCAGCATTTT. It is translated as CASAIGENNQPQHF.

As for this clonotype: The DNA is left out, because the CDR3 cannot be placed on it with certainty; the CDR3 is given as TCRdb lists it. The V call is TRBV7-9, the J call TRBJ2-2; the table gives TRBD2 as D, unverified against the DNA. The CDR3 numbers 16 amino acids, ends counted. CDR1 is SEHNR, CDR2 FQNEAQ, per germline (reference sequence). CDR3 amino acids: CASSQVGLAAPGSCFF.

This clonotype was observed a few times. The germline gene is not matched at one end of the junction; a read error may be the cause. V is TRBV5-1 and J is TRBJ2-3; 11 nucleotides line up with TRBD1. The CDR3 totals 14 residues. Germline values: CDR1 SGHRS, CDR2 YFSETQ. The CDR3 sequence is CASRDRGSTDTQYF. CDR3 nucleotides: TGTGCCAGCAGGGACAGGGGGAGCACAGATACGCAGTATTTT.

This clonotype was counted ten times or more. V usage is TRBV7-2 and J usage is TRBJ2-5; a possible D gene is TRBD2 (6 bases). CDR1 and CDR2 (germline): SGHTA, FQGNSA. The CDR3 consists of 14 residues. V was clipped by 5 bases and J by 3 bases, with 13 bases between them. The CDR3 DNA is TGTGCCAGCAGCCCAGTCGGGGGAAAAGAGACCCAGTACTTC. Residues: CASSPVGGKETQYF.

The V gene is TRBV29-1, the J gene TRBJ2-2; D ambiguous. V was trimmed by 7 bases and J by 7 bases, leaving 13 bases between them. Germline assignment: CDR1 SQVTM and CDR2 ANQGSEA. The CDR3 has 12 residues. The chain's CDR3 is CSGLFMVGELFF. In DNA, the CDR3 is TGCAGCGGGCTATTCATGGTCGGGGAGCTGTTTTTT.

V is TRBV9 and J is TRBJ2-7; 7 nucleotides align to TRBD1. With V trimmed by 4 bases and J by 2 bases, 9 bases remained unmatched. Per the germline V gene, CDR1 is SGDLS and CDR2 is YYNGEE. This CDR3 comprises 15 residues. The CDR3 loop is CASSYGTVFPYEQYF. The CDR3 DNA reads TGTGCCAGCAGCTACGGGACAGTGTTTCCCTACGAGCAGTACTTC.

In its sample, this clonotype was seen a few times. The chain joins TRBV2 to TRBJ2-7, with D tentatively TRBD1 (6 bases). Between the trimmed V and J ends, which lost 2 bases and 5 bases, there was a span of 13 bases. The CDR3 has 14 amino acids. The germline V gene has CDR1 SNHLY and CDR2 FYNNEI. Written as DNA, the CDR3 is TGTGCCAGCAGTGAACAGACAGGAAGGAACGAGCAGTACTTC. Amino acid sequence: CASSEQTGRNEQYF.

The rearrangement joins TRBV20-1 to TRBJ1-4, with a weak D call TRBD1 (6 bases). V was shortened by 3 bases and J by 0 bases, with 17 bases between the two germline ends. The CDR3 sequence is 17 residues long. Germline V CDR1 and CDR2: DFQATT, SNEGSKA (reference sequence). The CDR3 bases are TGCAGTGCTAGCCTATCCAGGGGCCTCTCAACTAATGAAAAACTGTTTTTT. Translation gives CSASLSRGLSTNEKLFF.

The rearrangement uses TRBV12-5 and TRBJ1-6; TRBD1 is a possible D gene (5 bases). Trimming removed 2 bases from V and 3 bases from J, with 8 bases in between. CDR3 length equals 15 residues. Germline-derived CDR1 and CDR2 are LGHNT and FRNRAP. CDR3 nucleotide sequence: TGTGCTAGTGGTTTGAACAGGAACTATAATTCACCCCTCCACTTT. It is translated as CASGLNRNYNSPLHF.

This clonotype was recorded a few times. V is TRBV19 and J is TRBJ1-1, with a tentative D call TRBD1 (5 bases). Germline V gene data show CDR1 as LNHDA and CDR2 as SQIVND (reference sequence). V was pared by 6 bases and J by 2 bases, with 13 bases between. The CDR3 extends over 14 amino acids. The CDR3 sequence: CASRDDRANTEAFF. The CDR3 DNA reads TGTGCCAGTAGGGATGACAGAGCAAACACTGAAGCTTTCTTT.

The gene calls are TRBV18 and TRBJ2-5, with D unresolved. Germline lookup yields CDR1 KGHSH and CDR2 LQKENI. CDR3 size: 15 residues. V lost 2 bases to trimming and J lost 2 bases, with 12 bases between them. The CDR3 DNA sequence: TGTGCCAGCTCACCAACTGGCGGAGTTCAAGAGACCCAGTACTTC. Translated, it gives CASSPTGGVQETQYF. Complete variable domain (other parts from reference TRBV18 and TRBJ2-5): NAGVMQNPRHLVRRRGQEARLRCSPMKGHSHVYWYRQLPEEGLKFMVYLQKENIIDESGMPKERFSAEFPKEGPSILRIQQVVRGDSAAYFCASSPTGGVQETQYFGPGTRLLVL.

About this clonotype itself: Being one base from a much bigger clone, this may be a read error. This sequence joins TRBV28 and TRBJ1-2; perhaps TRBD1 as D (6 bases). Germline CDR1 and CDR2: MDHEN and SYDVKM. The CDR3 totals 14 residues. As DNA, the CDR3 is TGTGCCAGCCTAAGCCGGGACATTCTTTATGGCGACACCTTC. This sequence encodes CASLSRDILYGDTF.

The gene calls are TRBV10-3 and TRBJ2-7; 13 positions match TRBD2. Germline V gene lookup returns CDR1 ENHRY and CDR2 SYGVKD. The ends lost 0 bases at V and 2 bases at J; junction bases unmatched: 1. The CDR3 has 16 amino acids. DNA of the CDR3: TGTGCCATCAGTGAGTCCGGGACTAGCGGGACCTACGAGCAGTACTTC. Protein sequence: CAISESGTSGTYEQYF.

This clonotype occurred many times. V and J are TRBV6-5 and TRBJ1-2; 7 bases are a match to TRBD1. The V gene's germline CDR1 is MNHEY and CDR2 SVGAGI. V shed 2 bases, J shed 6 bases, and the junction held 9 bases outside the gene matches. The CDR3 runs to 15 residues. CDR3 bases: TGTGCCAGCAGTTACAGCCCACAGGGGACAAATGGCTACACCTTC. Residues: CASSYSPQGTNGYTF.

The V gene is TRBV29-1, the J gene TRBJ1-1; D is uncertain. Trimming removed 7 bases from V and 11 bases from J, with 17 bases in between. The CDR3 consists of 11 residues. Germline CDR1 is SQVTM and CDR2 is ANQGSEA. The CDR3 reads CSGPSDRSAFF. The DNA of the CDR3 is TGCAGCGGACCGTCGGACCGGTCGGCTTTCTTT.

This chain links TRBV12-3 or TRBV12-4 with TRBJ1-5; 9 nucleotides agree with TRBD1. Trimming at V came to 10 bases and at J to 8 bases, leaving 15 bases not matched to a gene. The CDR3 has 15 residues. CDR3 nucleotides: TGTGCCACCAAGACAGGGGGACTACCATCAGAGCCCCAGCATTTT. This gives the protein CATKTGGLPSEPQHF.

This clonotype was seen repeatedly, ten times or more. The chain employs TRBV7-6 and TRBJ2-7, with D perhaps matching TRBD2 (5 bases). Germline V gene data show CDR1 as SGHVS and CDR2 as FNYEAQ. V dropped 3 bases and J dropped 3 bases, with 15 bases sitting between them. The CDR3 has 15 residues. The CDR3 DNA reads TGTGCCAGCAGCTTGACGAGCGGTCCAGGCTACGAGCAGTACTTC. Translating gives CASSLTSGPGYEQYF.

Worth noting for this clonotype: This sequence may be a read error, since a much larger clone differs from it by one base. Here the CDR3 DNA reads TGTGCCAGCAGCCTCTCTTGGGGGGCGAACGCTGAAGCTTTCTTT. Protein: CASSLSWGANAEAFF. This chain connects TRBV7-2 to TRBJ1-1, with D tentatively TRBD1 (6 bases). This CDR3 comprises 15 residues. In germline, CDR1 is SGHTA, CDR2 FQGNSA. Filled out from reference TRBV7-2 and TRBJ1-1, the complete variable domain reads GAGVSQSPSNKVTEKGKDVELRCDPISGHTALYWYRQSLGQGLEFLIYFQGNSAPDKSGLPSDRFSAERTGGSVSTLTIQRTQQEDSAVYLCASSLSWGANAEAFFGQGTRLTVV.

Turning to this clonotype: It may be a read error: a sequence one base away is much more abundant. The chain employs TRBV7-3 and TRBJ2-7; D uncertain. Germline V gene data show CDR1 as SGHTA and CDR2 as FQGTGA. The CDR3 is 15 residues long. V dropped 6 bases and J dropped 4 bases, with 19 bases sitting between them. The CDR3 here is CASSLGRSVPYEQYF. DNA for the CDR3: TGTGCCAGCAGTTTAGGGCGGAGCGTACCTTACGAGCAGTACTTC.

In its sample, this clonotype was seen many times. The chain links TRBV20-1 to TRBJ1-1; maybe TRBD1 (6 bases). This CDR3 comprises 16 residues. The V gene's germline CDR1 is DFQATT and CDR2 SNEGSKA (reference sequence). Deletions cut 5 bases from V and 0 bases from J, with 19 bases between. CDR3 in DNA: TGCAGTGCTGAACAGGGTTGGGGACTCATGAACACTGAAGCTTTCTTT. As protein: CSAEQGWGLMNTEAFF.

This sequence joins TRBV24-1 and TRBJ1-1; TRBD1 might be the D (6 bases). CDR3 length equals 14 residues. V lost 5 bases and J 6 bases, leaving 15 bases between the germline ends. CDR1 is KGHDR and CDR2 is SFDVKD in the germline V gene. The CDR3 is CATSASDSFAEAFF. As DNA, the CDR3 is TGTGCCACCAGTGCGTCGGACAGTTTCGCTGAAGCTTTCTTT.

This chain connects TRBV19 to TRBJ2-3; unclear D gene. Looked up from germline, CDR1 is LNHDA and CDR2 is SQIVND (reference sequence). This CDR3 is 14 amino acids long. Trimming removed 4 bases at V and 2 bases at J, with 10 bases between. This CDR3 is CASSNSLNTDTQYF. The CDR3 DNA reads as TGTGCCAGTAGTAACTCCTTAAACACAGATACGCAGTATTTT.

This clonotype was detected only once. CDR3 region: CSVGTGFSYEQYF. CDR3 coding DNA: TGCAGCGTTGGGACAGGGTTTTCCTACGAGCAGTACTTC. The chain carries TRBV29-1 and TRBJ2-7; 8 nucleotides agree with TRBD1. V lost 4 bases and J lost 1; bases outside the gene matches: 3. The germline V gene encodes CDR1 SQVTM and CDR2 ANQGSEA. The CDR3 has 13 amino acids.

The chain employs TRBV5-1 and TRBJ2-7, with 7 positions matching TRBD1. The J call is uncertain, as TRBJ2-1 better fits the DNA end. The CDR3 totals 15 residues. Germline V CDR1 and CDR2: SGHRS, YFSETQ. This chain's CDR3 is CASSLIDRAYNEQFF. The CDR3 DNA follows: TGCGCCAGCAGCTTGATTGACAGGGCCTACAATGAGCAGTTCTTC.

As for this clonotype: No conserved phenylalanine or tryptophan ends this CDR3, so it is likely a read error. The chain combines TRBV7-9 with TRBJ1-4; no reliable D call. CDR1 SEHNR and CDR2 FQNEAQ come from the germline V gene (reference sequence). Trimming cost V 5 bases and J 2 bases, with 12 bases left between them. CDR3 length equals 15 residues. The CDR3 region is CASSMGFSTNEKLFL. CDR3 in DNA: TGTGCCAGCAGCATGGGGTTTTCGACTAATGAAAAACTGTTTCTT.